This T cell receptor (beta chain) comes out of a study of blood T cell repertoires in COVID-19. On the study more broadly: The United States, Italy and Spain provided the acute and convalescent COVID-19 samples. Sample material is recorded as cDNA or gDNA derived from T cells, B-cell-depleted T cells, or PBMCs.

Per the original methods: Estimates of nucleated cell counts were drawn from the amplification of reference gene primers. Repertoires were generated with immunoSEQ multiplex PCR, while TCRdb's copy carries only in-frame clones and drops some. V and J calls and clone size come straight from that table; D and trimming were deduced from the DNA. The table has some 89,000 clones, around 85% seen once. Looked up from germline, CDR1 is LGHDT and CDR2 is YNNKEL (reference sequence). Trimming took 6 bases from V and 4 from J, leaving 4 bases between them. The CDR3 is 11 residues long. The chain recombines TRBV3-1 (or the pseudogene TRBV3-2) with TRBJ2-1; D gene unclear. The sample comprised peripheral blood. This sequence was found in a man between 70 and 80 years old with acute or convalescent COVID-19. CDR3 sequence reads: CASRSYNEQFF. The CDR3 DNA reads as TGTGCCAGCAGGTCTTACAATGAGCAGTTCTTC.